This T cell receptor beta chain was sequenced for a study of graft-versus-host responses after intestinal transplantation. Study-wide context: Recipients uniformly received anti-thymocyte globulin induction, followed by tacrolimus and steroids for three to four years.

With 4 bases removed from V and 7 bases from J, the gap between germline ends came to 14 bases. This CDR3 has 14 residues. The V gene's germline CDR1 is MDHEN and CDR2 SYDVKM. Clones were read by immunoSEQ multiplex PCR, and TCRdb kept only the in-frame ones, dropping some. The sample carries some 22,000 clones, 55% to 60% recorded once. Study-level results: Some GvH clones appeared in ileal mucosa or blood before recipient bone marrow.

For this clone: Other nucleotide sequences from this sample produce the same CDR3.

The sequences come from alloreactive CD4+ T cells from a mixed lymphocyte reaction culture, collected before intestinal transplant. Subset noted: CFSE-low proliferating T cells sorted from roughly 6-day pre-transplant mixed lymphocyte reaction (GvH or HvG direction). V is TRBV28 and J is TRBJ2-1, with TRBD1 as a possible D gene (6 bases). This receptor was taken from a human patient who received an intestinal transplant. CDR3 DNA: TGTGCCAGCAGTTCGTGGCAGGGGAAGAATGAGCAGTTCTTC. It is translated as CASSSWQGKNEQFF.